Shown below are 10 T cell receptor beta chains from a single sample sequenced in a study of blood T cells in healthy people across ages. The use of a sample-barcoded 5' primer and a J-beta primer mix characterized a second PCR of about 7 to 12 cycles. From the 5' RACE reads, TCRdb called clonotypes with MiXCR, one entry per CDR3 protein. Of about 930,000 distinct CDR3 sequences in the sample, about 27% were seen once. The data also belong to a second study, concerning T cells of mothers and their children.

Sequenced: blood. Source of these receptors: a woman between 40 and 50 years old in good health.

In its sample, this clonotype was seen a few times. The CDR3 DNA follows: TGCAGCGTTGCGGGGACAGGGTTCTACAATGAGCAGTTCTTC. It yields the protein CSVAGTGFYNEQFF. The chain carries TRBV29-1 and TRBJ2-1; 9 bases line up with TRBD1. Germline CDR1 is SQVTM and CDR2 is ANQGSEA. The CDR3 loop spans 14 amino acids. Germline trimming cut 4 bases from V and 3 bases from J; bases unmatched to any gene: 4.

CDR3 residues: CASSQEEGGDGETQYF. Written as DNA, the CDR3 is TGTGCCAGCAGCCAAGAGGAGGGGGGCGATGGGGAGACCCAGTACTTC. V is TRBV4-2 and J is TRBJ2-5; D is possibly TRBD1 or TRBD2 (6 bases each). V was pared by 0 bases and J by 5 bases, with 16 bases between. The CDR3 contains 16 residues. Germline CDR1 is LGHNA and CDR2 is YNFKEQ.

This clonotype was seen only a few times. This sequence joins TRBV20-1 and TRBJ2-7; the match to TRBD2 covers 8 bases. CDR1 and CDR2 from the germline V gene are DFQATT and SNEGSKA (reference sequence). This CDR3 has 14 amino acids. V lost 1 base to trimming and J lost 7 bases; unmatched junction nucleotides: 9. In DNA form, the CDR3 reads TGCAGTGCTAGAGTTCGGGGGGGCGACAATGAGCAGTACTTC. Its translation is CSARVRGGDNEQYF.

Ten or more counts support this clonotype. The chain carries TRBV29-1 and TRBJ1-2; D is perhaps TRBD1 (6 bases). The CDR3 is made up of 15 amino acids. Between the trimmed V and J ends, which lost 6 bases and 5 bases, there was a span of 22 bases. CDR1 and CDR2 from the germline V gene are SQVTM and ANQGSEA. As DNA, the CDR3 is TGCAGCGTCGACCTCCTCTACAGGGATGGTTATGGCTACACCTTC. Amino acids: CSVDLLYRDGYGYTF.

This chain links TRBV10-3 with TRBJ1-3, with D unclear. V lost 5 bases, J lost 0 bases, and 11 bases lay in between. Germline assignment: CDR1 ENHRY and CDR2 SYGVKD. The CDR3 is made up of 15 amino acids. CDR3 residues: CAISTPRSSGNTIYF. The CDR3 DNA is TGTGCCATCAGTACCCCCCGGAGCTCTGGAAACACCATATATTTT.

About this clonotype: This may be a read error: a much more frequent sequence differs by one nucleotide. The V call is TRBV27, the J call TRBJ2-5, with D perhaps TRBD1 or TRBD2 (6 bases each). Germline lookup yields CDR1 MNHEY and CDR2 SMNVEV (reference sequence). Trimming took 7 bases from V and 5 from J, leaving 26 bases between them. CDR3 length: 17 amino acids. The CDR3 coding sequence is TGTGCCAGCAATCGACTAGGACGAGGTGGGGGCCGGGAGACCCAGTACTTC. Its translation is CASNRLGRGGGRETQYF.

The table lists this clonotype with a few counts. The CDR3 DNA follows: TGTGCCAGCAGTTTACAGCGGGGGTCGTACGAGCAGTACTTC. Protein product: CASSLQRGSYEQYF. This rearrangement joins TRBV27 to TRBJ2-4; 8 bases align to TRBD2. Judging by the DNA end, TRBJ2-7 fits better; the J call may be wrong. The CDR3 has 14 amino acids. Germline values: CDR1 MNHEY, CDR2 SMNVEV (reference sequence).

This clonotype was counted at least ten times. V is TRBV7-9 and J is TRBJ2-5; 10 bases fit TRBD1. Germline loops: CDR1 SEHNR, CDR2 FQNEAQ (reference sequence). Trimming removed 6 bases from V and 3 bases from J; junction bases left unmatched: 4. CDR3 size: 14 residues. The CDR3 DNA sequence: TGTGCCAGCAGGCAGACAGGGGGCGAAGAGACCCAGTACTTC. This sequence encodes CASRQTGGEETQYF.

Remarks on this clonotype: One end of the junction fails to match germline, which may point to a read error. This chain links TRBV7-3 with TRBJ2-5, with D possibly TRBD2 on 5 matching bases. This CDR3 has 13 residues. Germline V gene data show CDR1 as SGHTA and CDR2 as FQGTGA. CDR3 loop: CASSLRWGETRYF. The CDR3 DNA follows: TGTGCCAGCAGCTTACGGTGGGGAGAGACCCGGTACTTC.

Ten or more counts support this clonotype. The chain employs TRBV10-3 and TRBJ2-5; 8 nucleotides agree with TRBD2. Looked up from germline, CDR1 is ENHRY and CDR2 is SYGVKD. This CDR3 is built from 16 residues. Trimming cost V 3 bases and J 1 base; bases outside gene matches: 7. The CDR3 region is CAISDVAGLLQETQYF. The CDR3 bases are TGTGCCATCAGTGATGTAGCGGGGCTTCTCCAAGAGACCCAGTACTTC.